Below, one T cell receptor beta chain is given with its context. This entry comes from a study of OX40 agonist ivuxolimab in advanced cancers. TCRdb's copy holds only in-frame clones and misses some; the assay was immunoSEQ multiplex PCR. The sample carries 77,000 or so clones, 75% to 90% recorded once. Germline CDR1 SGDLS, CDR2 YYNGEE. V lost 0 bases and J lost 2, with 8 bases in between. There are 14 residues in the CDR3. The genes are TRBV9 and TRBJ1-1, with D perhaps TRBD1 (6 bases). Specimen: CD4+ or CD8+ T cells sorted from blood, collected in a trial of the OX40 agonist ivuxolimab. The source is an adult with an advanced solid tumor such as melanoma, head and neck, liver or kidney cancer. The CDR3 is CASSVDGGNTEAFF. The CDR3 region has the DNA TGTGCCAGCAGCGTAGACGGGGGCAACACTGAAGCTTTCTTT.